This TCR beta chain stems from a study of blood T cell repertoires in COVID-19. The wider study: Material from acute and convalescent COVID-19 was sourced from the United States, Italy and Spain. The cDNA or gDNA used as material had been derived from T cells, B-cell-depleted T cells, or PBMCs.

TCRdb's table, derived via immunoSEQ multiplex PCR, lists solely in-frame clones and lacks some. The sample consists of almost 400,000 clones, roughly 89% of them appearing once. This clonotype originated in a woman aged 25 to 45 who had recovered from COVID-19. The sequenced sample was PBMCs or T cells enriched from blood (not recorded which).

The CDR3 spells CASSPSGGLNTGELFF. As DNA, the CDR3 is TGTGCCAGCAGCCCTAGCGGGGGGCTGAACACCGGGGAGCTGTTTTTT. The J gene is TRBJ2-2, the V gene TRBV7-3; 11 nucleotides match TRBD2. CDR3 length: 16 residues. Germline CDR1 SGHTA, CDR2 FQGTGA. The V segment lost 5 bases and the J segment 1 base; nucleotides outside the gene matches: 3.